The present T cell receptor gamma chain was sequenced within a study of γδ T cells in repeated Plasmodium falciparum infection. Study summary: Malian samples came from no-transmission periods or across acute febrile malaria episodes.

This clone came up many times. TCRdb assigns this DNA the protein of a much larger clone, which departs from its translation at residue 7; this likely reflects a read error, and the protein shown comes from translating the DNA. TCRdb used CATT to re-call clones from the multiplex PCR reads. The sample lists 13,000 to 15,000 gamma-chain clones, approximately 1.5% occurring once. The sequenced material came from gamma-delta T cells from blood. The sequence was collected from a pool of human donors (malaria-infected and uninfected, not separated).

This CDR3 reads CALWEVPRPQELGKKIKVF. CDR3 sequence (DNA): TGTGCCTTGTGGGAGGTGCCTCGCCCTCAAGAGTTGGGCAAAAAAATCAAGGTATTT. This chain joins TRGV9 and TRGJP. Germline CDR1 is GITISATS and CDR2 is ISYDGTV (reference sequence). V trimming: 0 bases; J trimming: 4 bases; junction bases outside the gene matches: 9. CDR3 length equals 19 residues.